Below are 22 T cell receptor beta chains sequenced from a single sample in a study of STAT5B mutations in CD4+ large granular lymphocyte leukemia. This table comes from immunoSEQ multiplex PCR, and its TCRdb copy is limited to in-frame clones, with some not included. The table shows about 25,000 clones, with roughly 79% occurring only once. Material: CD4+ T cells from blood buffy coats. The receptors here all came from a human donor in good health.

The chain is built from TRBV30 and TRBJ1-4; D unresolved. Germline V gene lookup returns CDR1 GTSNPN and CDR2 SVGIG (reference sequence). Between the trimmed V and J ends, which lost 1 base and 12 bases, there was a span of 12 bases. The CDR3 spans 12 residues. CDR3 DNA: TGTGCCTGGAGTGCGAGGGCCCGAGAACTGTTTTTT. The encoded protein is CAWSARARELFF. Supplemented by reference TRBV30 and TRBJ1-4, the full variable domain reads SQTIHQWPATLVQPVGSPLSLECTVEGTSNPNLYWYRQAAGRGLQLLFYSVGIGQISSEVPQNLSASRPQDRQFILSSKKLLLSDSGFYLCAWSARARELFFGSGTQLSVL.

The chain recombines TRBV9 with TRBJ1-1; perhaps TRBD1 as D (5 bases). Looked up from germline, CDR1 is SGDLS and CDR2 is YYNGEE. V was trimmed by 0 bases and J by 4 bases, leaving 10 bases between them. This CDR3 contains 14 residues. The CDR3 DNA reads TGTGCCAGCAGCGTAGGTCTGGGGGGCACTGAAGCTTTCTTT. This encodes CASSVGLGGTEAFF.

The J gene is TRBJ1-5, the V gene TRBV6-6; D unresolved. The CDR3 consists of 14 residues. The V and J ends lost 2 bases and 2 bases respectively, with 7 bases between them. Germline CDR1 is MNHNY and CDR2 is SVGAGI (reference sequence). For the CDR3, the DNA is TGTGCCAGCAGTTACGGGAGGGGCAATCAGCCCCAGCATTTT. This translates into CASSYGRGNQPQHF.

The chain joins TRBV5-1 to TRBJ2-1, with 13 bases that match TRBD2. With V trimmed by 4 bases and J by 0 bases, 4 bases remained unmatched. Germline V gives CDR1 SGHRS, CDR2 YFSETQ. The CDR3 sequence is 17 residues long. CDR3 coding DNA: TGCGCCAGCAGCCCCACTAGCGGGGGGGCCTCCTACAATGAGCAGTTCTTC. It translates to CASSPTSGGASYNEQFF.

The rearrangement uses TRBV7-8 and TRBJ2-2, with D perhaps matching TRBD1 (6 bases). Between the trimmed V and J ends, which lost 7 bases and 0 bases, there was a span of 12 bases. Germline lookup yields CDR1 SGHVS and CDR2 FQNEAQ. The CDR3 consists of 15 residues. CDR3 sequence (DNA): TGTGCCAGCATCCCAGGGGCCGCGAACACCGGGGAGCTGTTTTTT. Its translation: CASIPGAANTGELFF.

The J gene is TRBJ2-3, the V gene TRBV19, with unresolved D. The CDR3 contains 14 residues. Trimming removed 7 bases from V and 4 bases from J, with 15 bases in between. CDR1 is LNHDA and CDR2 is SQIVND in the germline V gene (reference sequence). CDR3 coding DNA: TGTGCCAGTATGGAGCACAAAGGCGCAGATACGCAGTATTTT. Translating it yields CASMEHKGADTQYF.

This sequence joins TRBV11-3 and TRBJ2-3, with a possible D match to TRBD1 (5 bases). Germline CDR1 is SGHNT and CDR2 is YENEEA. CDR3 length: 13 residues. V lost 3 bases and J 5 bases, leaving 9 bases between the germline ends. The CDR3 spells CASSFDRRDTQYF. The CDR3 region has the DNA TGTGCCAGCAGCTTCGACAGACGAGATACGCAGTATTTT.

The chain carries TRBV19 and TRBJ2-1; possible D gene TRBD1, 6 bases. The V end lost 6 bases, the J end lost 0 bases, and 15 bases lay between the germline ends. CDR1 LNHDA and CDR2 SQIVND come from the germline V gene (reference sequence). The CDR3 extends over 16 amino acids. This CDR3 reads CASRANRETSYNEQFF. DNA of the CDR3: TGTGCCAGTAGAGCAAACAGGGAAACCTCCTACAATGAGCAGTTCTTC.

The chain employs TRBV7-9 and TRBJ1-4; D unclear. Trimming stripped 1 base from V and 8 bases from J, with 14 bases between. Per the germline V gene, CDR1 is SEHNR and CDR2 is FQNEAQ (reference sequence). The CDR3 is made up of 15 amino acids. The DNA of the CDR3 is TGTGCCAGCAGCTTAGACGGGCCAACCGGGGAAAAACTGTTTTTT. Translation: CASSLDGPTGEKLFF.

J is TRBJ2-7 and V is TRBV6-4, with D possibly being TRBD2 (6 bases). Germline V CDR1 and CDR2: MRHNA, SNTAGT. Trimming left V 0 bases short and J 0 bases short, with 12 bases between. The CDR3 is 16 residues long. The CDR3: CASSDSGRQSSYEQYV. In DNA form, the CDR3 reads TGTGCCAGCAGTGACTCTGGGAGGCAGAGCTCCTACGAGCAGTACGTC.

CDR3 residues: CASSYQGQRNEKLFF. The CDR3 DNA reads TGTGCCAGCAGTTACCAGGGACAGAGGAATGAAAAACTGTTTTTT. The chain employs TRBV6-5 and TRBJ1-4; 7 nucleotides agree with TRBD1. The CDR3 runs to 15 residues. Germline CDR1 and CDR2: MNHEY and SVGAGI. The ends lost 2 bases at V and 5 bases at J; junction bases unmatched: 5.

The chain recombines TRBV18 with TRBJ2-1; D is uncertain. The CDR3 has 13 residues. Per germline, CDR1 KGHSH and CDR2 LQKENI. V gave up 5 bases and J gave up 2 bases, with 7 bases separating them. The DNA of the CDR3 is TGTGCCAGCTCAATGGGCACCTACAATGAGCAGTTCTTC. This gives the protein CASSMGTYNEQFF.

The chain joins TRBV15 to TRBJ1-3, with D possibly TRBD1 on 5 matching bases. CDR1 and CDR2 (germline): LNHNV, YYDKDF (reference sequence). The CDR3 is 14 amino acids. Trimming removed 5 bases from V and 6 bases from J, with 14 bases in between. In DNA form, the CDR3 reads TGTGCCACCAGCGGGGCAGGCGGGGCAAACACCATATATTTT. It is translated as CATSGAGGANTIYF.

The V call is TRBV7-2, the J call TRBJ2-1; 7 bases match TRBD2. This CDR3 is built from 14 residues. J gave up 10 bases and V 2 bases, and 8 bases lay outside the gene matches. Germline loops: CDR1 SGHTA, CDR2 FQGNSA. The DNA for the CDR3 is TGTGCCAGCAGCTTATCTAGACCTAGCGGCGAGCAGTTCTTC. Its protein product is CASSLSRPSGEQFF.

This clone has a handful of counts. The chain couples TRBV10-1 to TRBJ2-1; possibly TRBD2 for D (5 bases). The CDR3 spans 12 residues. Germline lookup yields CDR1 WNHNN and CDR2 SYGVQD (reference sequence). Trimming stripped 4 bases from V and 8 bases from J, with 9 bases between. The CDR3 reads CASSAGMDEQFF. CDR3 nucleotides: TGCGCCAGCAGTGCGGGGATGGATGAGCAGTTCTTC.

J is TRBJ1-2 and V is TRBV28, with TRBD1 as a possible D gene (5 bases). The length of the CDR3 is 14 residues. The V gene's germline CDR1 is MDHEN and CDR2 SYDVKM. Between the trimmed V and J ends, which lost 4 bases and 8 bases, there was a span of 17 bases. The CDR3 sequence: CASSSGRAVKGYTF. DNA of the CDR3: TGTGCCAGCAGTTCGGGCAGGGCGGTAAAAGGCTACACCTTC.

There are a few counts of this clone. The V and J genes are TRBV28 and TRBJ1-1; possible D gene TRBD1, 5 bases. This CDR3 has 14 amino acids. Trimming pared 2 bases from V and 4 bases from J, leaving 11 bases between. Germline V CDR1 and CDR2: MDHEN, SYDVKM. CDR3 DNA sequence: TGTGCCAGCAGTTTAGTCCAGGGAGGCACTGAAGCTTTCTTT. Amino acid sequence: CASSLVQGGTEAFF.

This CDR3 reads CASSLAGGALDNEQFF. Here the CDR3 DNA reads TGTGCCAGCAGCTTAGCGGGAGGGGCCTTAGACAATGAGCAGTTCTTC. The J gene is TRBJ2-1, the V gene TRBV7-3, with 9 bases fitting TRBD2. V gave up 2 bases and J gave up 5 bases; unmatched junction bases: 7. The length of the CDR3 is 16 residues. Germline-derived CDR1 and CDR2 are SGHTA and FQGTGA.

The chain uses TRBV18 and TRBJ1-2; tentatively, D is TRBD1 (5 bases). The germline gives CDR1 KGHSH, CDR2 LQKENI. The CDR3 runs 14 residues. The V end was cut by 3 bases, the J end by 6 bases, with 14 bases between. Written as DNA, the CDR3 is TGTGCCAGCTCACCTAGGAGGGACGCGGATGGCTACACCTTC. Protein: CASSPRRDADGYTF.

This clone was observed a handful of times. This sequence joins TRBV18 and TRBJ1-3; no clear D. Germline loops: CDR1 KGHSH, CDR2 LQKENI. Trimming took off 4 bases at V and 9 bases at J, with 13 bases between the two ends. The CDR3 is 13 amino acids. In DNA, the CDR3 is TGTGCCAGCTCACAGGACCTAAGCAGCACCATATATTTT. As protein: CASSQDLSSTIYF.

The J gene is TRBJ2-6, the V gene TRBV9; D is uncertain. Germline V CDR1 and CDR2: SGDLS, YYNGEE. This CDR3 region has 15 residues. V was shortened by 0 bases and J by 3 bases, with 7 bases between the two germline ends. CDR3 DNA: TGTGCCAGCAGCGTAGTGGGTAGTGGGGCCAACGTCCTGACTTTC. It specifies CASSVVGSGANVLTF. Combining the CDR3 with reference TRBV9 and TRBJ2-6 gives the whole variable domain DSGVTQTPKHLITATGQRVTLRCSPRSGDLSVYWYQQSLDQGLQFLIQYYNGEERAKGNILERFSAQQFPDLHSELNLSSLELGDSALYFCASSVVGSGANVLTFGAGSRLTVL.

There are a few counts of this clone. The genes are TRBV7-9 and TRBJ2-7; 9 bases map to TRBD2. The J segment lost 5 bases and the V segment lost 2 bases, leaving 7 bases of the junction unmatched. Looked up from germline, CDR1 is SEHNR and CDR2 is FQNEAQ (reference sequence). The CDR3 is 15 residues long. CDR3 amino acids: CASSLRGSGSDEQYF. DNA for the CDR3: TGTGCCAGCAGCTTAAGGGGTAGCGGGAGCGACGAGCAGTACTTC.